This TCR beta chain was profiled in a study of blood T cell repertoires in COVID-19. Study-level information: COVID-19 samples from acute and convalescent phases originated in the United States, Italy and Spain. PBMCs, B-cell-depleted T cells, or T cells provided the cDNA or gDNA that made up the material.

Germline V gives CDR1 LNHDA, CDR2 SQIVND (reference sequence). The CDR3 runs to 14 residues. The J segment lost 3 bases and the V segment lost 6 bases, leaving 4 bases of the junction unmatched. This clone appeared once. The authors' processing: Estimated nucleated cell counts came from reference gene primer amplification. TCRdb's copy holds only in-frame clones and misses some; the assay was immunoSEQ multiplex PCR. V and J calls plus clone size are reproduced from that table; the DNA served to infer D and trimming. The sample includes around 150,000 clones, 65% to 90% of them seen just once. The chain couples TRBV19 to TRBJ2-2; the match to TRBD2 covers 7 bases. The specimen sequenced was peripheral blood. The source is a man between 65 and 85 years old with acute or convalescent COVID-19. The CDR3: CASRGLGDTGELFF. The CDR3, as DNA: TGTGCCAGTAGAGGACTAGGGGACACCGGGGAGCTGTTTTTT.